These 3 T cell receptor beta chains share one sample of origin, sequenced in a study of shared clonotypes between healthy human individuals. Naive CD8 populations comprised CD45RO-negative cells positively selected for CCR7, excluding terminally differentiated effector memory CD45RA+ cells. Libraries were prepared by immunoSEQ multiplex PCR; TCRdb keeps only in-frame clonotypes and omits some of them. Of about 2.1 million clones listed, around 93% are singletons. The sample comprised naive CD8+ T cells from PBMCs. Receptor source: a man in his late teens or twenties in good health. Some clones in this sample may be carry-over from other donors' samples.

This chain links TRBV27 with TRBJ2-5; D not resolved. CDR3 length: 13 amino acids. The germline gives CDR1 MNHEY, CDR2 SMNVEV (reference sequence). Trimming stripped 3 bases from V and 11 bases from J, with 16 bases between. The CDR3 loop reads CASSFRNSVFQYF. CDR3 in DNA: TGTGCCAGCAGTTTCCGAAATTCTGTTTTTCAGTACTTC.

This chain links TRBV25-1 with TRBJ1-1; D ambiguous. The CDR3 length is 12 residues. Germline V gene lookup returns CDR1 MGHDK and CDR2 SYGVNS. V lost 7 bases and J 0 bases, leaving 6 bases between the germline ends. The CDR3 spells CASTSMNTEAFF. The CDR3 region has the DNA TGTGCCAGCACCAGCATGAACACTGAAGCTTTCTTT.

V and J are TRBV15 and TRBJ2-1, with D possibly matching TRBD1 (6 bases). The V end was cut by 3 bases, the J end by 8 bases, with 11 bases between. Germline CDR1 is LNHNV and CDR2 is YYDKDF (reference sequence). This CDR3 is built from 13 residues. The CDR3 loop reads CATSRTGNDEQFF. As DNA, the CDR3 is TGTGCCACCAGCAGGACAGGTAACGATGAGCAGTTCTTC. The full variable domain, rest sourced from reference TRBV15 and TRBJ2-1, is DAMVIQNPRYQVTQFGKPVTLSCSQTLNHNVMYWYQQKSSQAPKLLFHYYDKDFNNEADTPDNFQSRRPNTSFCFLDIRSPGLGDTAMYLCATSRTGNDEQFFGPGTRLTVL.